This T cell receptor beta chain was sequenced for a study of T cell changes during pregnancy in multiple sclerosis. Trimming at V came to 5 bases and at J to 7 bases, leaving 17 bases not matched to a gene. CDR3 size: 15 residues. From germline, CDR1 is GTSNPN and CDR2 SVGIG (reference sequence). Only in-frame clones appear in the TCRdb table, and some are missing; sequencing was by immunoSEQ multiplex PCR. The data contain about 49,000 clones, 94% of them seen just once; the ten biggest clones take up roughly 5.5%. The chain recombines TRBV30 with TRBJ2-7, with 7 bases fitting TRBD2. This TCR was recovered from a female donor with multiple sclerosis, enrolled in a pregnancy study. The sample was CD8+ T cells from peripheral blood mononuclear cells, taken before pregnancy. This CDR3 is CAWEKRGLTPYEQYF. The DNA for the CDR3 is TGTGCCTGGGAAAAACGGGGACTAACCCCTTATGAGCAGTACTTC. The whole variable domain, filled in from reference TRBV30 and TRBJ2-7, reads SQTIHQWPATLVQPVGSPLSLECTVEGTSNPNLYWYRQAAGRGLQLLFYSVGIGQISSEVPQNLSASRPQDRQFILSSKKLLLSDSGFYLCAWEKRGLTPYEQYFGPGTRLTVT.